This is a list of T cell receptor beta chains from one sample in a study of blood T cells in healthy people across ages. From the 5' RACE reads, TCRdb called clonotypes with MiXCR, one entry per CDR3 protein. The sample holds 600,000 to 1,000,000 distinct CDR3 sequences, roughly 50% seen once. Specimen: blood. The receptor set was obtained from a man between 25 and 39 years old in good health. Each CDR3 is given with its conserved first and last residue. The D gene is left open where the match is weak. Rows give clone size only sometimes, using once, few, many, or a class for an expanded clone.

d_call,v_call,clone_size,j_call,cdr3_aa,cdr3_nt
-,TRBV7-2,-,TRBJ1-6,CASKPDSTNNSPLHF,TGTGCCAGCAAACCCGACAGTACAAATAATTCACCCCTCCACTTT
-,TRBV15,few,TRBJ1-2,CATSSHNYGYTF,TGTGCCACCAGCAGTCATAACTATGGCTACACCTTC
TRBD2,TRBV20-1,-,TRBJ2-7,CSAIAGGPYEQYF,TGCAGTGCTATAGCGGGGGGGCCCTACGAGCAGTACTTC
-,TRBV24-1,-,TRBJ1-1,CATMRNTEAFF,TGTGCCACCATGAGAAACACTGAAGCTTTCTTT
-,TRBV28,few,TRBJ2-7,CASQVSSYEQYF,TGTGCCAGCCAGGTTAGCTCCTACGAGCAGTACTTC
TRBD2,TRBV4-3,-,TRBJ2-5,CASSQDLAGDWEETQYF,TGCGCCAGCAGCCAAGATCTAGCGGGAGATTGGGAAGAGACCCAGTACTTC
TRBD1,TRBV5-1,once,TRBJ2-5,CASSWQTGLQETQYF,TGCGCCAGCAGCTGGCAGACAGGGCTCCAAGAGACCCAGTACTTC
TRBD1,TRBV27,few,TRBJ1-2,CASSQTGRVVGYTF,TGTGCCAGCAGCCAGACAGGGCGGGTTGTGGGCTACACCTTC
-,TRBV5-1,once,TRBJ2-1,CASRFGGAEYEQFF,TGCGCCAGCAGGTTTGGAGGGGCGGAGTATGAGCAGTTCTTC
TRBD1,TRBV7-2,-,TRBJ1-5,CASSTQGISNQPQHF,TGTGCCAGCAGCACACAGGGGATTAGCAATCAGCCCCAGCATTTT
TRBD2,TRBV7-2,-,TRBJ2-7,CASSSILAGYSYEQYF,TGTGCCAGCAGCTCAATCTTAGCGGGCTACTCCTACGAGCAGTACTTC
-,TRBV21-1,-,TRBJ2-7,CASRSPGLAQYEQYF,TGTGCCAGCCGTTCCCCGGGACTAGCTCAATACGAGCAGTACTTC
-,TRBV7-2,-,TRBJ2-7,CASSLARTPPYEQYF,TGTGCCAGCAGCTTAGCGCGGACTCCCCCCTACGAGCAGTACTTC
-,TRBV15,-,TRBJ1-6,CATTWRHNSPLHF,TGTGCCACCACCTGGAGGCACAATTCACCCCTCCACTTT
-,TRBV5-1,-,TRBJ2-6,CASSLASVRISSGANVLTF,TGCGCCAGCAGCTTGGCCTCTGTACGGATTTCCTCTGGGGCCAACGTCCTGACTTTC
TRBD2,TRBV29-1,few,TRBJ2-3,CSVRSGGDTQYF,TGCAGCGTGCGAAGCGGGGGAGATACGCAGTATTTT
TRBD2,TRBV6-1,-,TRBJ2-7,CASSAWTSGYEQYF,TGTGCCAGCAGTGCCTGGACTAGCGGCTACGAGCAGTACTTC
-,TRBV28,few,TRBJ1-2,CASRDQGPDGYTF,TGTGCCAGCAGGGATCAGGGCCCGGATGGCTACACCTTC
-,TRBV29-1,-,TRBJ2-5,CSVEGTYNEQYF,TGCAGCGTTGAAGGGACCTATAATGAGCAGTACTTC
TRBD2,TRBV6-2/TRBV6-3,-,TRBJ2-5,CASSPYNAGDSETQYF,TGTGCCAGCAGTCCTTACAACGCGGGAGATTCCGAGACCCAGTACTTC
-,TRBV29-1,-,TRBJ2-1,CSKGLNNEQFF,TGCAGCAAGGGACTTAACAATGAGCAGTTCTTC
-,TRBV12-3/TRBV12-4,-,TRBJ1-5,CASSFGSDSNQPQHF,TGTGCCAGCAGTTTCGGCAGTGATAGCAATCAGCCCCAGCATTTT
TRBD1,TRBV12-3/TRBV12-4,-,TRBJ1-2,CASSSPGTGVYGYTF,TGTGCCAGCAGTTCTCCCGGGACAGGGGTATACGGCTACACCTTC